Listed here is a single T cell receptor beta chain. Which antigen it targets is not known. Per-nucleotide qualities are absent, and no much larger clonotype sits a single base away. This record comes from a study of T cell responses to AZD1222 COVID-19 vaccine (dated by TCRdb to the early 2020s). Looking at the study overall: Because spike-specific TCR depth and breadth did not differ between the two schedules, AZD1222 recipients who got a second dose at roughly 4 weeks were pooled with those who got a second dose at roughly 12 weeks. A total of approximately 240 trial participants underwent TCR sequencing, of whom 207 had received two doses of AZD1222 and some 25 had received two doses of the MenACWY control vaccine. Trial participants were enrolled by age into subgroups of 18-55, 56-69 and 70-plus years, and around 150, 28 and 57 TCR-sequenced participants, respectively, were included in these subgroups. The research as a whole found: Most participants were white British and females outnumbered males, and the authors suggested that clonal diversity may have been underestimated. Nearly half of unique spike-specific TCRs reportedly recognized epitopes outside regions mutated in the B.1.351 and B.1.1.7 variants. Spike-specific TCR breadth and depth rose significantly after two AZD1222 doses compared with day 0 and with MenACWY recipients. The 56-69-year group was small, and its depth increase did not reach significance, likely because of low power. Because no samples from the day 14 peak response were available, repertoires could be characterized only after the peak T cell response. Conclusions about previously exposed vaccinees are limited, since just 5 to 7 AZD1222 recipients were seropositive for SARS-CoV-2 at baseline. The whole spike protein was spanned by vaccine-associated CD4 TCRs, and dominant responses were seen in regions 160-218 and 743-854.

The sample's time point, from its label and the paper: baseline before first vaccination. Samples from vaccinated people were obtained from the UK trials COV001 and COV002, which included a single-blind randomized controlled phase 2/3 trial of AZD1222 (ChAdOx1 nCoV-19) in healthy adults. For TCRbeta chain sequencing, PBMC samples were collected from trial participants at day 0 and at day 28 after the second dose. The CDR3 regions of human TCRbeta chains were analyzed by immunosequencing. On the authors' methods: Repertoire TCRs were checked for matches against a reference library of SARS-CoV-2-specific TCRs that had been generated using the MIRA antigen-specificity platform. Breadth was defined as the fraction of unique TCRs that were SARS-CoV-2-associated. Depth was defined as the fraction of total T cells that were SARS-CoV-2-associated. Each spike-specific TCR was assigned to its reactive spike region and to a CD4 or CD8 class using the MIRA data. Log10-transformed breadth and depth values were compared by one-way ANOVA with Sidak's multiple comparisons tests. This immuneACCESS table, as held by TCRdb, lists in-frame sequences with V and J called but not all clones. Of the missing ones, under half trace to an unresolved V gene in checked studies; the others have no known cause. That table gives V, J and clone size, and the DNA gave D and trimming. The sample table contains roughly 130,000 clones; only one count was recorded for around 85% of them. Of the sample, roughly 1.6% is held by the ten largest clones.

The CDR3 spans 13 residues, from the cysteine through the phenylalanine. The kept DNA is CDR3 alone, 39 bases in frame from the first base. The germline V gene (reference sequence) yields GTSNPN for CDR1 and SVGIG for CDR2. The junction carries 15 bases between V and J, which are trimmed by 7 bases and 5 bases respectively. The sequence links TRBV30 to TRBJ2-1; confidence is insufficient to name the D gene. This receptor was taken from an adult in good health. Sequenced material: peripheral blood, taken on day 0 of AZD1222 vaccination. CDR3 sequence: CASPELFNNEQFF. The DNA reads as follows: TGTGCCTCCCCAGAGCTTTTTAACAATGAGCAGTTCTTC.